The 20 T cell receptor beta chains reported below all come from one sample, sequenced in a study of T-cell memory formation after mild COVID-19. TCRdb fed the 5' RACE reads into MiXCR, producing one record per CDR3 protein. This repertoire shows hundreds of thousands of distinct CDR3 sequences, 20% to 25% found once; its top ten account for roughly 8.7%. The sequenced sample consisted of PBMCs or a T cell subset sorted from them (not recorded which). The receptors originated from an adult woman who had mild COVID-19 (a few samples of this study predate the infection). Cell type and time point are not known.

This clonotype turned up a few times. This chain joins TRBV7-9 and TRBJ2-5, with TRBD2 matching over 13 bases. V lost 3 bases to trimming and J lost 5 bases; unmatched junction nucleotides: 9. The CDR3 spans 17 residues. Germline values: CDR1 SEHNR, CDR2 FQNEAQ (reference sequence). The CDR3 here is CASSFGLAGVLRETQYF. The DNA for the CDR3 is TGTGCCAGCAGCTTCGGACTAGCGGGAGTTTTGAGGGAGACCCAGTACTTC.

In this sample, this clonotype turned up many times. This chain links TRBV18 with TRBJ2-1; possible D gene TRBD1, 6 bases. The germline V gene encodes CDR1 KGHSH and CDR2 LQKENI. The CDR3 runs 15 residues. V lost 5 bases to trimming and J lost 5 bases, with 16 bases between them. The CDR3 sequence: CASSTRDNIHNEQFF. The CDR3 DNA follows: TGTGCCAGCTCAACACGGGACAATATTCACAATGAGCAGTTCTTC.

The chain has TRBV7-9 and TRBJ2-5; D is perhaps TRBD1 (6 bases). Trimming stripped 5 bases from V and 3 bases from J, with 19 bases between. The CDR3 has 16 amino acids. Per the germline V gene, CDR1 is SEHNR and CDR2 is FQNEAQ (reference sequence). The CDR3, as DNA: TGTGCCAGCAGCACCCCCAGGGGCGGAGGAGAAGAGACCCAGTACTTC. As protein: CASSTPRGGGEETQYF.

This clonotype was found a few times. This chain's CDR3 is CASSSTSNTEAFF. CDR3 in DNA: TGTGCCAGCAGTAGTACATCGAACACTGAAGCTTTCTTT. The chain employs TRBV6-1 and TRBJ1-1, with D uncertain. V lost 5 bases to trimming and J lost 1 base, with 8 bases between them. Germline CDR1 is MNHNS and CDR2 is SASEGT. CDR3 size: 13 residues.

This chain uses TRBV11-2 with TRBJ2-1; no reliable D call. The CDR3 has 13 residues. Germline-derived CDR1 and CDR2 are SGHAT and FQNNGV. Trimming shortened V by 5 bases and J by 9 bases, and 14 bases separated the two germline ends. The CDR3 is CASSVVTLVEQFF. CDR3 DNA sequence: TGTGCCAGCAGCGTCGTGACCCTGGTTGAGCAGTTCTTC.

The rearrangement links TRBV14 to TRBJ2-1; D is possibly TRBD2 (7 bases). The CDR3 sequence is 17 residues long. Germline CDR1 reads SGHDN; CDR2 reads FVKESK. The V end was cut by 0 bases, the J end by 2 bases, with 14 bases between. DNA of the CDR3: TGTGCCAGCAGCCAAGAAATGTTCGGGGGGCCCTACAATGAGCAGTTCTTC. It codes for CASSQEMFGGPYNEQFF.

This clonotype was seen a handful of times. The chain uses TRBV27 and TRBJ1-6; D is undetermined. This CDR3 has 15 amino acids. Trimming stripped 2 bases from V and 0 bases from J, with 5 bases between. Germline CDR1 is MNHEY and CDR2 is SMNVEV (reference sequence). The CDR3: CASSLGNSYNSPLHF. The CDR3 nucleotides are TGTGCCAGCAGTTTAGGGAACTCCTATAATTCACCCCTCCACTTT.

The genes are TRBV9 and TRBJ2-7; perhaps TRBD1 as D (6 bases). The ends were cut back, 3 bases at V and 1 base at J, with 11 bases in the middle. Germline V lookup: CDR1 SGDLS, CDR2 YYNGEE. This CDR3 is 14 amino acids long. The CDR3 protein is CASSEGGASYEQYF. The CDR3 coding sequence is TGTGCCAGCAGCGAAGGGGGTGCGTCCTACGAGCAGTACTTC.

The sample holds a few counts of this clonotype. The chain carries TRBV24-1 and TRBJ2-2; D ambiguous. The CDR3 is 14 amino acids. Per germline, CDR1 KGHDR and CDR2 SFDVKD. V was cut by 5 bases and J by 5 bases, with 11 bases left in between. CDR3 residues: CATSGTYITGELFF. In DNA form, the CDR3 reads TGTGCCACCAGTGGGACCTATATTACCGGGGAGCTGTTTTTT.

This clonotype was recorded many times. The V gene is TRBV5-1, the J gene TRBJ2-1; 7 bases fit TRBD2. This CDR3 contains 15 residues. Germline assignment: CDR1 SGHRS and CDR2 YFSETQ. Trimming removed 0 bases from V and 0 bases from J; junction bases left unmatched: 0. Written as DNA, the CDR3 is TGCGCCAGCAGCTTGGGGGGGGGCTCCTACAATGAGCAGTTCTTC. Protein: CASSLGGGSYNEQFF. The full variable domain, its missing parts supplied by reference TRBV5-1 and TRBJ2-1, is KAGVTQTPRYLIKTRGQQVTLSCSPISGHRSVSWYQQTPGQGLQFLFEYFSETQRNKGNFPGRFSGRQFSNSRSEMNVSTLELGDSALYLCASSLGGGSYNEQFFGPGTRLTVL.

Regarding this clonotype: At one of its ends the junction is not consistent with the germline gene, which may arise from a read error. The chain combines TRBV7-7 with TRBJ1-1, with D possibly TRBD1 on 5 matching bases. The CDR3 is 16 amino acids. Germline-derived CDR1 and CDR2 are SSHAT and FNYEAQ (reference sequence). CDR3 coding DNA: TGTGCTAGCAGCTTAGCCGTGGAGGGGATGAACACTGAAGCTTTCTTT. Translated, it gives CASSLAVEGMNTEAFF.

This rearrangement joins TRBV4-3 to TRBJ2-2; D is unclear. Trimming removed 3 bases at V and 4 bases at J, with 24 bases between. The CDR3 sequence is 19 residues long. Germline assignment: CDR1 LGHNA and CDR2 YSLEER. In DNA, the CDR3 is TGCGCCAGCAGCCAGCGCTCTTCAAGGTCAGAAACCTTCACCGGGGAGCTGTTTTTT. It encodes CASSQRSSRSETFTGELFF.

This clonotype has only a few counts. The V call is TRBV12-3 or TRBV12-4, the J call TRBJ1-3; the match to TRBD1 covers 8 bases. With V trimmed by 5 bases and J by 2 bases, 8 bases remained unmatched. This CDR3 spans 16 amino acids. The CDR3 here is CASSGVDRGPGNTIYF. CDR3 in DNA: TGTGCCAGCAGTGGTGTTGACAGGGGACCTGGAAACACCATATATTTT.

This rearrangement joins TRBV7-8 to TRBJ2-5, with D uncertain. CDR1 is SGHVS and CDR2 is FQNEAQ in the germline V gene. The CDR3 consists of 14 residues. V was trimmed by 2 bases and J by 4 bases, leaving 11 bases between them. The CDR3 DNA reads TGTGCCAGCAGCTTATCCCTGGGCTTAGAGACCCAGTACTTC. Its protein is CASSLSLGLETQYF.

This clonotype was counted many times. The chain has TRBV29-1 and TRBJ2-2, with D tentatively TRBD2 (5 bases). Trimming cost V 5 bases and J 3 bases, with 13 bases left between them. Germline V gene data show CDR1 as SQVTM and CDR2 as ANQGSEA. The CDR3 consists of 14 residues. The CDR3: CSVREGLYTGELFF. For the CDR3, the DNA is TGCAGCGTTCGAGAGGGCCTTTACACCGGGGAGCTGTTTTTT.

This chain links TRBV7-9 with TRBJ2-3; 8 bases are shared with TRBD1. V dropped 5 bases and J dropped 2; count of bases not matched to a gene: 3. Germline values: CDR1 SEHNR, CDR2 FQNEAQ (reference sequence). The CDR3 totals 14 residues. For the CDR3, the DNA is TGTGCCAGCAGCCGGACAGGGCTCACAGATACGCAGTATTTT. Its translation: CASSRTGLTDTQYF.

The chain has TRBV29-1 and TRBJ2-3, with a weak D call TRBD1 (6 bases). Trimming took 4 bases from V and 3 from J, leaving 11 bases between them. CDR3 length: 13 amino acids. CDR1 SQVTM and CDR2 ANQGSEA come from the germline V gene. The CDR3 sequence: CSVGGRGTDTQYF. CDR3 sequence (DNA): TGCAGCGTTGGAGGCAGGGGAACAGATACGCAGTATTTT.

This clonotype showed up just a few times. This chain uses TRBV11-2 with TRBJ2-7, with D possibly TRBD1 on 5 matching bases. The CDR3 spans 13 residues. The germline V gene has CDR1 SGHAT and CDR2 FQNNGV. Trimming removed 5 bases from V and 6 bases from J, with 14 bases in between. CDR3 in amino acids: CASSHVGAGEQYF. CDR3 in DNA: TGTGCCAGCAGCCATGTAGGGGCCGGCGAGCAGTACTTC.

The chain has TRBV6-5 and TRBJ2-1; D not resolved. Germline CDR1 reads MNHEY; CDR2 reads SVGAGI. The V end lost 1 base, the J end lost 4 bases, and 8 bases lay between the germline ends. CDR3 length: 14 amino acids. The CDR3: CASSYFREYNEQFF. Written as DNA, the CDR3 is TGTGCCAGCAGTTACTTCCGAGAGTACAATGAGCAGTTCTTC.

J is TRBJ1-2 and V is TRBV12-3 or TRBV12-4; 7 bases agree with TRBD1. V trimming: 5 bases; J trimming: 14 bases; junction bases outside the gene matches: 14. The CDR3 has 13 residues. The CDR3 spells CASSLRDSTFGTF. CDR3 in DNA: TGTGCCAGCAGTCTCCGGGACAGCACTTTTGGAACCTTC.